The T cell receptor (beta chain) under discussion was sequenced for a study of cytotoxic CD8 clonotypes in ibrutinib-treated CLL. Study background: For this cohort, patients were some eleven relapsed/refractory and some 15 treatment-naive, while some 17 were IGHV unmutated.

The study, taken as a whole, reports: Private clonotypes, not public ones, expanded at ibrutinib response. Clonality went higher at ibrutinib response and then dropped back toward baseline at progression.

V lost 6 bases to trimming and J lost 0 bases, with 11 bases between them. Looked up from germline, CDR1 is LNHDA and CDR2 is SQIVND (reference sequence). This CDR3 contains 14 residues. This clone was seen a few times. Its specificity is unknown. Measured with immunoSEQ multiplex PCR; TCRdb has only the in-frame clones, and not every one. The sample gives over 110,000 clones, approximately 90% of which show up once; about 10% is in the top ten. Libraries of TCR beta were made from 1.5 to 2.5 micrograms of genomic DNA that came from cryopreserved PBMCs. The receptor was isolated from a human donor with chronic lymphocytic leukemia. The input for sequencing was PBMCs, taken after 12 months of ibrutinib treatment. The chain joins TRBV19 to TRBJ1-1, with no clear D. CDR3 residues: CASRNTAMNTEAFF. Here the CDR3 DNA reads TGTGCCAGTAGGAATACAGCCATGAACACTGAAGCTTTCTTT.